This TCR beta chain was profiled in a study of T cell repertoires in cytomegalovirus infection. MiXCR was run by TCRdb on the reads, yielding one entry per CDR3 protein. In the table there are about a million distinct CDR3 sequences, roughly 30% of which are singletons. Comments on this clonotype: Its specificity is not known.

The CDR3 contains 16 residues. From germline, CDR1 is MNHNY and CDR2 SVGAGI (reference sequence). With 2 bases clipped from V and 5 bases from J, the junction kept 7 bases outside the gene matches. The TCR originated in a human donor in good health (CMV status not recorded). Some clones in this sample may be carry-over from other donors' samples. V and J are TRBV6-6 and TRBJ2-3, with TRBD2 matching over 10 bases. Source: cultured CD8+ T cells from PBMCs, taken from culture after CMV antigen stimulation. The chain's CDR3 is CASSYELAGAVDTQYF. DNA for the CDR3: TGTGCCAGCAGTTACGAGCTAGCGGGGGCGGTAGATACGCAGTATTTT.